Shown below are 16 T cell receptor beta chains from a single sample sequenced in a study of cytomegalovirus exposure and HLA in healthy donors. The method was immunoSEQ multiplex PCR; TCRdb's version includes in-frame clones alone and lacks a portion of them. The data show roughly 250,000 clones, approximately 90% seen once. The sample comprised PBMCs. These receptors all stem from a man younger than 35 in good health and CMV-seronegative.

J is TRBJ2-5 and V is TRBV5-1; D is unresolved. CDR1 and CDR2 (germline): SGHRS, YFSETQ. This CDR3 contains 14 residues. V lost 0 bases and J 0 bases, leaving 6 bases between the germline ends. This chain's CDR3 is CASSLALDQETQYF. CDR3 sequence (DNA): TGCGCCAGCAGCTTGGCACTGGACCAAGAGACCCAGTACTTC.

The J gene is TRBJ2-7, the V gene TRBV19, with TRBD1 identical over 8 bases. Looked up from germline, CDR1 is LNHDA and CDR2 is SQIVND (reference sequence). The V gene end was trimmed by 5 bases and the J gene end by 4 bases; junction bases not matched to a gene: 4. The CDR3 has 13 amino acids. The CDR3 reads CASSHDRGYEQYF. The CDR3 DNA is TGTGCCAGTAGTCACGACAGGGGATACGAGCAGTACTTC.

The chain couples TRBV7-8 to TRBJ1-6, with D possibly matching TRBD1 (5 bases). CDR3 length equals 16 residues. Germline V CDR1 and CDR2: SGHVS, FQNEAQ. V lost 2 bases, J lost 10 bases, and 18 bases lay in between. For the CDR3, the DNA is TGTGCCAGCAGCTTAATAACCGGGACTGGACAATCACCCCTCCACTTT. As protein: CASSLITGTGQSPLHF. Using reference TRBV7-8 and TRBJ1-6 for the parts outside the CDR3, the full variable domain is GAGVSQSPRYKVAKRGQDVALRCDPISGHVSLFWYQQALGQGPEFLTYFQNEAQLDKSGLPSDRFFAERPEGSVSTLKIQRTQQEDSAVYLCASSLITGTGQSPLHFGNGTRLTVT.

The CDR3 DNA follows: TGCAGCGTTGCACAGGGGGTCAACACAGATACGCAGTATTTT. This sequence encodes CSVAQGVNTDTQYF. The chain couples TRBV29-1 to TRBJ2-3, with 8 bases matching TRBD1. CDR3 length equals 14 residues. The trim removed 4 bases at V and 2 bases at J, leaving 5 bases unmatched. Germline CDR1 is SQVTM and CDR2 is ANQGSEA.

V usage is TRBV28 and J usage is TRBJ1-1, with 9 bases that match TRBD1. The V gene's germline CDR1 is MDHEN and CDR2 SYDVKM. Germline trimming cut 5 bases from V and 0 bases from J; bases unmatched to any gene: 4. This CDR3 comprises 15 residues. CDR3 protein: CASSLYRGLNTEAFF. The CDR3 region has the DNA TGTGCCAGCAGTCTCTACAGGGGGCTGAACACTGAAGCTTTCTTT.

The chain couples TRBV9 to TRBJ2-7, with TRBD1 matching 7 bases. The CDR3 length is 14 residues. Germline CDR1 and CDR2: SGDLS and YYNGEE. J lost 4 bases, V lost 3 bases, and 7 bases had no gene match. CDR3 nucleotide sequence: TGTGCCAGCAGCGCCGGGACAGAGTATTACGAGCAGTACTTC. Residues: CASSAGTEYYEQYF.

V and J are TRBV4-1 and TRBJ1-2, with 8 bases aligning to TRBD1. After removal of 4 bases from V and 2 bases from J, the junction contained 9 bases not matched to a gene. Germline lookup yields CDR1 MGHRA and CDR2 YSYEKL. This CDR3 has 16 amino acids. The CDR3 region is CASSPRTGILNYGYTF. The CDR3 DNA sequence: TGCGCCAGCAGCCCTCGGACAGGGATATTAAACTATGGCTACACCTTC.

This clone was seen just once. The chain carries TRBV6-6 and TRBJ2-1, with 10 positions matching TRBD2. V trimming: 6 bases; J trimming: 9 bases; junction bases outside the gene matches: 11. This CDR3 is 15 amino acids long. CDR1 and CDR2 from the germline V gene are MNHNY and SVGAGI (reference sequence). DNA for the CDR3: TGTGCCAGCAGAGACCCAGCGGGGGGGCCTCGTGAGCAGTTCTTC. Translated, it gives CASRDPAGGPREQFF.

The gene calls are TRBV27 and TRBJ2-7, with 7 bases lining up with TRBD2. V shed 3 bases, J shed 3 bases, and the junction held 5 bases outside the gene matches. CDR1 and CDR2 (germline): MNHEY, SMNVEV (reference sequence). The CDR3 has 14 residues. Here the CDR3 reads CASSFGGYNYEQYF. CDR3 DNA: TGTGCCAGCAGTTTCGGGGGGTACAACTACGAGCAGTACTTC.

The V gene is TRBV7-2, the J gene TRBJ1-4, with unresolved D. CDR1 is SGHTA, CDR2 FQGNSA, per germline. Deletions cut 5 bases from V and 5 bases from J, with 15 bases between. This CDR3 is 15 amino acids long. This chain's CDR3 is CASSRTSPRNEKLFF. The DNA of the CDR3 is TGTGCCAGCAGCAGAACATCCCCACGAAATGAAAAACTGTTTTTT.

This clone was found a few times. The J gene is TRBJ1-4, the V gene TRBV19, with a weak D call TRBD1 (5 bases). The CDR3 has 11 residues. Trimming left V 11 bases short and J 8 bases short, with 12 bases between. Germline CDR1 is LNHDA and CDR2 is SQIVND (reference sequence). The chain's CDR3 is CARFAGEKLFF. CDR3 bases: TGTGCCCGCTTCGCAGGGGAAAAACTGTTTTTT.

Only a few counts were recorded for this clone. The chain employs TRBV4-1 and TRBJ2-7; 7 nucleotides match TRBD2. The trim removed 1 base at V and 2 bases at J, leaving 5 bases unmatched. The germline gives CDR1 MGHRA, CDR2 YSYEKL. There are 15 residues in the CDR3. Here the CDR3 DNA reads TGCGCCAGCAGCCAAGTAACGGGAGGCGCCTACGAGCAGTACTTC. Its protein is CASSQVTGGAYEQYF.

The chain recombines TRBV21-1 with TRBJ2-7; the listed D gene, TRBD2, was not tested against the DNA. TRBV21-1 is given as a pseudogene. The CDR3 sequence is 15 residues long. As DNA, the CDR3 is TGTGCCAGCAGCAAAGAGAGGAGGAGCTCCTACGAGCAGTACTTC. This gives the protein CASSKERRSSYEQYF.

This chain links TRBV18 with TRBJ1-5; D is unclear. This CDR3 contains 14 residues. Germline V gene lookup returns CDR1 KGHSH and CDR2 LQKENI. Trimming left V 3 bases short and J 5 bases short, with 11 bases between. CDR3 sequence reads: CASSPDTGDQPQHF. For the CDR3, the DNA is TGTGCCAGCTCACCCGACACCGGCGATCAGCCCCAGCATTTT.

The chain carries TRBV4-1 and TRBJ2-7, with D possibly matching TRBD2 (6 bases). This CDR3 region has 15 residues. V gave up 1 base and J gave up 3 bases, with 13 bases separating them. Germline lookup yields CDR1 MGHRA and CDR2 YSYEKL. CDR3 protein: CASSQGDPGGYEQYF. Written as DNA, the CDR3 is TGCGCCAGCAGCCAAGGGGACCCCGGGGGCTACGAGCAGTACTTC.

J is TRBJ2-1 and V is TRBV28; D call uncertain. This CDR3 contains 9 residues. Germline-derived CDR1 and CDR2 are MDHEN and SYDVKM. CDR3 DNA sequence: TGTGGCCCTTTAGATGAGCAGTTCTTC. This gives the protein CGPLDEQFF.